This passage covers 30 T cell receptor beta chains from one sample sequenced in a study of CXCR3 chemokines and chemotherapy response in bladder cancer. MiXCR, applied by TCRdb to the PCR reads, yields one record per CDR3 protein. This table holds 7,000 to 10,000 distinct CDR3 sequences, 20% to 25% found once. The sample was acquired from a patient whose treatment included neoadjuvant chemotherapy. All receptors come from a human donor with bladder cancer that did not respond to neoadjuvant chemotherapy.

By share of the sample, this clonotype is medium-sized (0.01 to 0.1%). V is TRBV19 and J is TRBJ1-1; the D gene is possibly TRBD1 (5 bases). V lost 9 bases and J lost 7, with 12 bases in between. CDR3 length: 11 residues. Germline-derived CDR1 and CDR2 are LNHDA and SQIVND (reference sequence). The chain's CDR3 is CASKERGEAFF. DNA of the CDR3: TGTGCCAGCAAGGAAAGGGGTGAAGCTTTCTTT. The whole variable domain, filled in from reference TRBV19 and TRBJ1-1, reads DGGITQSPKYLFRKEGQNVTLSCEQNLNHDAMYWYRQDPGQGLRLIYYSQIVNDFQKGDIAEGYSVSREKKESFPLTVTSAQKNPTAFYLCASKERGEAFFGQGTRLTVV.

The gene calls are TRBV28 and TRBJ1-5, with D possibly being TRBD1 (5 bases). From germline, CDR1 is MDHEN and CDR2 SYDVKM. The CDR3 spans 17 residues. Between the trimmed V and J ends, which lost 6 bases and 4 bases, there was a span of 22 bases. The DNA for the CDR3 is TGTGCCAGCAGCCCATTGGGGGGGGAGATGGAGAATCAGCCCCAGCATTTT. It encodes CASSPLGGEMENQPQHF.

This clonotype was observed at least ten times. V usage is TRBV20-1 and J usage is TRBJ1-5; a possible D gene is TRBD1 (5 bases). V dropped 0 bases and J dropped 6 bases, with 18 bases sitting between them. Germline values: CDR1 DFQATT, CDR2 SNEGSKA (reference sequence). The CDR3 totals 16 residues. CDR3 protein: CSARDRLAGESQPQHF. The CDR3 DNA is TGCAGTGCTAGAGATCGTCTCGCGGGGGAAAGTCAGCCCCAGCATTTT.

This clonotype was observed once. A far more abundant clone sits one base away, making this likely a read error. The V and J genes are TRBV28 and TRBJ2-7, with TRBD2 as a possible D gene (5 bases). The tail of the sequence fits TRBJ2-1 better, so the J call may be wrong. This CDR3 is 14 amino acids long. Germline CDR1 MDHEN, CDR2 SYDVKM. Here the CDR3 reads CASSFGVGYNEQFF. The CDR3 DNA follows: TGTGCCAGCAGTTTCGGGGTGGGGTACAATGAGCAGTTCTTC.

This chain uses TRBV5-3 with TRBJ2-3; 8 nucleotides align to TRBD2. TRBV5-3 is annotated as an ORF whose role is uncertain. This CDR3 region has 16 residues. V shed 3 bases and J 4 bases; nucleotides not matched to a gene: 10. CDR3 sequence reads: CARSSARLALADTQYF. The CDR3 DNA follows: TGTGCCAGAAGCTCCGCGCGACTAGCGTTGGCAGATACGCAGTATTTT.

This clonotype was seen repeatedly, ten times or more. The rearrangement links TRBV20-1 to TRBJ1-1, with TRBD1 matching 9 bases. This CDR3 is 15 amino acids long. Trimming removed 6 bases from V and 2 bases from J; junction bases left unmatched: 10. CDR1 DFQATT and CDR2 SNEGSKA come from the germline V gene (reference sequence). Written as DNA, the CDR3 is TGCAGTGCGCCCCGGAGGGGACAGGGAAACACTGAAGCTTTCTTT. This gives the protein CSAPRRGQGNTEAFF.

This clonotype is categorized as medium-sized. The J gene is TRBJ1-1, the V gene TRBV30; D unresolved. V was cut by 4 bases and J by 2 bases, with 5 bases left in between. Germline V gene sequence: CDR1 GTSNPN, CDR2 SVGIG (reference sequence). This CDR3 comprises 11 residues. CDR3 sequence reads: CAWIFNTEAFF. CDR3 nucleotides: TGTGCCTGGATATTTAACACTGAAGCTTTCTTT.

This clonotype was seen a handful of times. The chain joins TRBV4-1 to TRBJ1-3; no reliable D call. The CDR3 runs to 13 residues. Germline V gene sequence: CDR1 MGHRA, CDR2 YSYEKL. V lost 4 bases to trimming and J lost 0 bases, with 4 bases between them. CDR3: CASSPTSGNTIYF. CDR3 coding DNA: TGCGCCAGCAGCCCCACCTCTGGAAACACCATATATTTT.

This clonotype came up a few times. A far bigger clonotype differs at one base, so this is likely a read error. The DNA of the CDR3 is TGTGCCAGCAGTGCTCGGCAGGGGGCGTCCAACGCGAACACCGGGGAGCTGTTTTTT. Translated: CASSARQGASNANTGELFF. The chain carries TRBV6-1 and TRBJ2-2; TRBD1 matches at 8 bases. The V segment lost 4 bases and the J segment 0 bases; nucleotides outside the gene matches: 13. This CDR3 is 19 amino acids long. The V gene's germline CDR1 is MNHNS and CDR2 SASEGT.

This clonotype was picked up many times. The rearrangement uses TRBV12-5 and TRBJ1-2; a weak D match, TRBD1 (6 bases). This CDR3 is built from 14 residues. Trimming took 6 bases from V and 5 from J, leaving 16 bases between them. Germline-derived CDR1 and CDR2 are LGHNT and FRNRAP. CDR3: CASGPGGARYGYTF. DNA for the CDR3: TGTGCTAGTGGCCCGGGGGGGGCGCGATATGGCTACACCTTC.

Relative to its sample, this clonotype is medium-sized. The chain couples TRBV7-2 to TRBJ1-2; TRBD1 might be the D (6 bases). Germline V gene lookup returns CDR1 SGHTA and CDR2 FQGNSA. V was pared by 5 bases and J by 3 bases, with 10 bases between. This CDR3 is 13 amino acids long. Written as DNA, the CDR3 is TGTGCCAGCAGCCATAGGACAGACTATGGCTACACCTTC. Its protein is CASSHRTDYGYTF.

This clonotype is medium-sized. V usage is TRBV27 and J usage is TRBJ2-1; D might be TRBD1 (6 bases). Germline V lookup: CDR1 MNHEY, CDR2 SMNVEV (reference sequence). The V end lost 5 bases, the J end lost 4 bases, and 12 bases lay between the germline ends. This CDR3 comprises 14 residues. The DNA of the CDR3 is TGTGCCAGCAGTCAGACAGGATGGTACAATGAGCAGTTCTTC. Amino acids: CASSQTGWYNEQFF.

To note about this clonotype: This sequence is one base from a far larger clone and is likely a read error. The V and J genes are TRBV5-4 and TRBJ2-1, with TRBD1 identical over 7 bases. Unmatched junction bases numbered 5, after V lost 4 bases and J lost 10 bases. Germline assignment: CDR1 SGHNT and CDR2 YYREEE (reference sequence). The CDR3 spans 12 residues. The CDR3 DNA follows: TGTGCCAGCAGCCGGACAGGCTACGAGCAGTTCTTC. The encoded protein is CASSRTGYEQFF. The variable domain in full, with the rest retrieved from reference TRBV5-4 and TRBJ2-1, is ETGVTQSPTHLIKTRGQQVTLRCSSQSGHNTVSWYQQALGQGPQFIFQYYREEENGRGNFPPRFSGLQFPNYSSELNVNALELDDSALYLCASSRTGYEQFFGPGTRLTVL.

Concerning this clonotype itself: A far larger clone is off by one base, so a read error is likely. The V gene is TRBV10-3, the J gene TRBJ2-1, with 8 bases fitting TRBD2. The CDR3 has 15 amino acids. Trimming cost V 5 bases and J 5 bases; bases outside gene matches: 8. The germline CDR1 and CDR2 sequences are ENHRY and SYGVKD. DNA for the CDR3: TGTGCCATCAGTCGGGAGGGGCTCGGGGACAATGAGCAGTTCTTC. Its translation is CAISREGLGDNEQFF.

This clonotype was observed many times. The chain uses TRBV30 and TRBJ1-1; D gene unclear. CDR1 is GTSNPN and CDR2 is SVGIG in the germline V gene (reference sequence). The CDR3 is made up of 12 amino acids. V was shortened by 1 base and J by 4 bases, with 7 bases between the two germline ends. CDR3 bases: TGTGCCTGGAGTGGGTGGGGCACTGAAGCTTTCTTT. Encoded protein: CAWSGWGTEAFF.

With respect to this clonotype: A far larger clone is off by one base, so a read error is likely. The CDR3 nucleotides read TGTGCCACCGGGAGGACAGGGTCACAGGAGACCCAGTACTTC. It is translated as CATGRTGSQETQYF. V is TRBV6-1 and J is TRBJ2-5, with D possibly matching TRBD1 (8 bases). The V gene lost 10 bases and the J gene lost 5 bases, with 20 bases spanning the gap. Germline V gene sequence: CDR1 MNHNS, CDR2 SASEGT. This CDR3 comprises 14 residues.

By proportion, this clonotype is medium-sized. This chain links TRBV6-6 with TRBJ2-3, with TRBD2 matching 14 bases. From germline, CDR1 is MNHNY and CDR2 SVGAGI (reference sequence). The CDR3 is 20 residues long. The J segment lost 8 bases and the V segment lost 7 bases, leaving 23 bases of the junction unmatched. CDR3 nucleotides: TGTGCCAGCACCCAAACCCCTGGACTAGCGGGGGGCCCTAGCAAGGGTACGCAGTATTTT. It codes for CASTQTPGLAGGPSKGTQYF.

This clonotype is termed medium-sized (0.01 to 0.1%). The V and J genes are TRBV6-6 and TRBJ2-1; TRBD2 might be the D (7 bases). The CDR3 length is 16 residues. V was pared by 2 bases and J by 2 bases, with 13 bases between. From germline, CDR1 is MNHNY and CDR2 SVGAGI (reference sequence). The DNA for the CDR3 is TGTGCCAGCAGTTACCCCGAGGGGGGGACCTACAATGAGCAGTTCTTC. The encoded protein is CASSYPEGGTYNEQFF.

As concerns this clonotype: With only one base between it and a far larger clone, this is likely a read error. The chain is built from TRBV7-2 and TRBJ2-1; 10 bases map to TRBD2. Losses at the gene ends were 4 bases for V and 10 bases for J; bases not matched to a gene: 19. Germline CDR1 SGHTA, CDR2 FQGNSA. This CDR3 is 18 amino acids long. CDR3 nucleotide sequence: TGTGCCAGCAGCTCCTTGAGGGGAGCGGGGGGGGCACTCTACGAGCAGTTCTTC. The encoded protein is CASSSLRGAGGALYEQFF.

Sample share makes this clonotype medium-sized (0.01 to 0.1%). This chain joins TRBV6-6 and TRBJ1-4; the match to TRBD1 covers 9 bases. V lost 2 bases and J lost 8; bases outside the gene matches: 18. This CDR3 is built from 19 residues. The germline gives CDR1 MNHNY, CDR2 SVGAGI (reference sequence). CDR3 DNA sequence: TGTGCCAGCAGTTACGGGGTCGGACAGGGGAAAAGCGGGAGAGAAAAACTGTTTTTT. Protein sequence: CASSYGVGQGKSGREKLFF.

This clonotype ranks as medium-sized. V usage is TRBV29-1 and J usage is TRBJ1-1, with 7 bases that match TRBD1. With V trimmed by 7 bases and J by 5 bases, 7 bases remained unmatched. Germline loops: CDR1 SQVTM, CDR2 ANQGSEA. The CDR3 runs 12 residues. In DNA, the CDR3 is TGCAGCGCCGCAGGGGGTGGGACTGAAGCTTTCTTT. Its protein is CSAAGGGTEAFF.

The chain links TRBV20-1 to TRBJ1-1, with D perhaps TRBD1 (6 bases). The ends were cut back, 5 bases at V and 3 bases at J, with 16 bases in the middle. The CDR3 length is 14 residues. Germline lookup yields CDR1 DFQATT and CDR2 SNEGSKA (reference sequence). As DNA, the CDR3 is TGCAGTGCTCTCAATTTGGACAGTTACACTGAAGCTTTCTTT. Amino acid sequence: CSALNLDSYTEAFF.

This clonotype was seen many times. As DNA, the CDR3 is TGTGCCAGCAGGATTAAGTCCCCCTATAATTCACCCCTCCACTTT. Encoded protein: CASRIKSPYNSPLHF. This sequence joins TRBV6-6 and TRBJ1-6; no clear D gene. Germline CDR1 and CDR2: MNHNY and SVGAGI (reference sequence). This CDR3 comprises 15 residues. Trimming removed 6 bases at V and 2 bases at J, with 11 bases between.

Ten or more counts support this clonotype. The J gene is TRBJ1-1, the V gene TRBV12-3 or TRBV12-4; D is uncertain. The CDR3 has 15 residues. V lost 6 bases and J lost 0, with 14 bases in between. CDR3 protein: CASRARTAMNTEAFF. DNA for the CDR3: TGTGCCAGCAGGGCCCGGACGGCAATGAACACTGAAGCTTTCTTT.

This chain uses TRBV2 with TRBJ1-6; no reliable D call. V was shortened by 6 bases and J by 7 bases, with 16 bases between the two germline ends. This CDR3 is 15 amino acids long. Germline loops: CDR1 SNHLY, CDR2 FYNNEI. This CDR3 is CASSPFLGRNSPLHF. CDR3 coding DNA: TGTGCCAGCAGCCCCTTTTTAGGGCGCAATTCACCCCTCCACTTT.

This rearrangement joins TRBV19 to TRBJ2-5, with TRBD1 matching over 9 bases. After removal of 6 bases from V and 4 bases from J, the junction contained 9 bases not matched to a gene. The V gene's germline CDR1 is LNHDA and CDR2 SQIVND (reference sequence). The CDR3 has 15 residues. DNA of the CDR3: TGTGCCAGTAGCCTGGACAGGGGCCCTGGAGAGACCCAGTACTTC. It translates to CASSLDRGPGETQYF.

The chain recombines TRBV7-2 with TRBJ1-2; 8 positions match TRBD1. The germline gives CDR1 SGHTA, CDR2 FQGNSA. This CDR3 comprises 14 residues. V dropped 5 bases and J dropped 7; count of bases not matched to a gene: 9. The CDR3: CASSAGQGHRGYTF. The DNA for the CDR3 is TGTGCCAGCAGCGCTGGACAGGGCCATCGTGGCTACACCTTC.

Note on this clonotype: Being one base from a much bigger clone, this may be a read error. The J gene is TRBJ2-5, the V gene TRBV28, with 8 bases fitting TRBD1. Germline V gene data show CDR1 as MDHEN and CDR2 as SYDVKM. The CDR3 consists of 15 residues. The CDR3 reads CTSSARGRLQETQYF. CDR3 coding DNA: TGTACCAGCAGTGCCAGGGGGCGTTTGCAAGAGACCCAGTACTTC.

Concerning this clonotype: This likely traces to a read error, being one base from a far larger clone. The CDR3 bases are TGTGCCAGCAGTGAAGAAGGGGGCGCATTAAATGAGCAGTTCTTC. Encoded protein: CASSEEGGALNEQFF. The rearrangement links TRBV6-2 or TRBV6-3 to TRBJ2-1, with 7 bases fitting TRBD1. Germline loops: CDR1 MNHEY, CDR2 SVGEGT. Trimming removed 5 bases from V and 7 bases from J; junction bases left unmatched: 11. This CDR3 has 15 amino acids.

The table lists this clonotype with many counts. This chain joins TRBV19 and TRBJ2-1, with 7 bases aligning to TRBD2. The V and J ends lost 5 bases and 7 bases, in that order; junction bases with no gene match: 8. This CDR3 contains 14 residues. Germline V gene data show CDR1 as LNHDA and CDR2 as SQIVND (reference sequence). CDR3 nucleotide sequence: TGTGCCAGTAGTTCGTGGGGGGGGGAAAATGAGCAGTTCTTC. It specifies CASSSWGGENEQFF.